What follows are 11 T cell receptor beta chains derived from one specimen sequenced in a study of blood T cell repertoires in COVID-19 (dated by TCRdb to 2018 to 2020). Libraries were made using the immunoSEQ multiplex PCR assay. TCRdb obtained this table from immuneACCESS and retained in-frame rearrangements with V and J assigned. These tables miss some clones; where compared with another copy, unresolved V genes account for less than half of the shortfall, and the remainder is unexplained. This sample gives more than 80,000 clones in total; about 82% of them show up just once. Approximately 8% of the sample belongs to the ten largest clones. The sequenced sample consisted of peripheral blood. The receptors were sampled from a man in his forties or fifties with active COVID-19.

The chain combines TRBV13 with TRBJ2-5; 12 positions agree with TRBD2. The CDR3 has 16 residues. The V and J ends lost 5 bases and 1 base, in that order; junction bases with no gene match: 5. CDR1 and CDR2 (germline): PRHDT, FYEKMQ (reference sequence). CDR3 sequence: CASSAPSGGAQETQYF. CDR3 sequence (DNA): TGTGCCAGCAGCGCCCCTAGCGGGGGGGCCCAAGAGACCCAGTACTTC.

The rearrangement uses TRBV30 and TRBJ1-1; D is perhaps TRBD1 (6 bases). Germline V CDR1 and CDR2: GTSNPN, SVGIG (reference sequence). The CDR3 consists of 12 residues. Trimming shortened V by 8 bases and J by 5 bases, and 15 bases separated the two germline ends. The CDR3 bases are TGTGCCACAACCCTGAGGGGGACTGAAGCTTTCTTT. Amino acids: CATTLRGTEAFF.

This chain uses TRBV30 with TRBJ2-1; 7 nucleotides match TRBD2. The CDR3 length is 15 residues. CDR1 and CDR2 (germline): GTSNPN, SVGIG (reference sequence). Trimming at V came to 1 base and at J to 5 bases, leaving 8 bases not matched to a gene. The CDR3 DNA sequence: TGTGCCTGGAGTGGGATCGGCGGGGGTCACAATGAGCAGTTCTTC. It translates to CAWSGIGGGHNEQFF.

The chain uses TRBV25-1 and TRBJ2-7, with D possibly TRBD1 on 5 matching bases. Germline V lookup: CDR1 MGHDK, CDR2 SYGVNS. The CDR3 spans 14 residues. The V end lost 8 bases, the J end lost 0 bases, and 14 bases lay between the germline ends. CDR3 bases: TGTGCCAGCCTGCCGCAGGGAAACTCCTACGAGCAGTACTTC. Its translation: CASLPQGNSYEQYF.

This clone was seen once. The V call is TRBV3-1 (or the pseudogene TRBV3-2), the J call TRBJ2-2; 9 nucleotides agree with TRBD2. V lost 4 bases and J lost 6; bases outside the gene matches: 9. The CDR3 runs 16 residues. Germline V gene sequence: CDR1 LGHDT, CDR2 YNNKEL (reference sequence). CDR3 bases: TGTGCCAGCAGCCCCCCTGGCGGGGGGGCTGCCGGGGAGCTGTTTTTT. Translation gives CASSPPGGGAAGELFF.

The genes are TRBV2 and TRBJ2-3; the D is unclear. The CDR3 loop spans 15 amino acids. Trimming stripped 2 bases from V and 3 bases from J, with 12 bases between. The V gene's germline CDR1 is SNHLY and CDR2 FYNNEI. CDR3 amino acids: CASSERGGYTDTQYF. The CDR3 DNA reads as TGTGCCAGCAGTGAAAGAGGTGGCTATACAGATACGCAGTATTTT.

V usage is TRBV5-1 and J usage is TRBJ1-1; 8 nucleotides line up with TRBD1. The CDR3 has 15 amino acids. From germline, CDR1 is SGHRS and CDR2 YFSETQ. The V gene end was trimmed by 3 bases and the J gene end by 1 base; junction bases not matched to a gene: 5. The CDR3 DNA reads as TGCGCCAGCAGCTGGGGCCAGGGGGCGAACACTGAAGCTTTCTTT. Translated, it gives CASSWGQGANTEAFF.

The rearrangement links TRBV4-3 to TRBJ2-2, with 7 bases aligning to TRBD1. V gave up 5 bases and J gave up 3 bases; unmatched junction bases: 6. Germline V gene sequence: CDR1 LGHNA, CDR2 YSLEER. This CDR3 comprises 15 residues. The CDR3 loop reads CASSSTGPYTGELFF. DNA of the CDR3: TGCGCCAGCAGCTCGACAGGGCCTTACACCGGGGAGCTGTTTTTT.

This clone was found a few times. V is TRBV28 and J is TRBJ2-4, with D perhaps matching TRBD1 (6 bases). Germline values: CDR1 MDHEN, CDR2 SYDVKM. This CDR3 has 14 residues. The V end lost 2 bases, the J end lost 7 bases, and 12 bases lay between the germline ends. CDR3 bases: TGTGCCAGCAGTTTAATGGACAGATGGAACATTCAGTACTTC. Protein product: CASSLMDRWNIQYF.

The rearrangement uses TRBV19 and TRBJ1-1, with TRBD1 matching over 7 bases. CDR1 is LNHDA, CDR2 SQIVND, per germline (reference sequence). Germline trimming cut 4 bases from V and 5 bases from J; bases unmatched to any gene: 13. The CDR3 totals 16 residues. CDR3 sequence: CASSTGETGWNTEAFF. In DNA, the CDR3 is TGTGCCAGTAGTACTGGGGAGACAGGGTGGAATACTGAAGCTTTCTTT.

The chain uses TRBV6-5 and TRBJ1-1, with 7 bases that match TRBD1. The CDR3 is 13 residues long. CDR1 and CDR2 from the germline V gene are MNHEY and SVGAGI. The V segment lost 6 bases and the J segment 4 bases; nucleotides outside the gene matches: 5. Here the CDR3 DNA reads TGTGCCAGCAGCCAGGAGGGGGCCACTGAAGCTTTCTTT. This translates into CASSQEGATEAFF.